A single sample is the source of the 19 T cell receptor beta chains below, sequenced in a study of T-cell reconstitution after alpha-beta-depleted transplantation in children. Unique molecular identifiers tagged the TCRbeta library. A single record per CDR3 protein comes from TCRdb applying MiXCR to the PCR reads. The table has around 140,000 distinct CDR3 sequences, about 8.8% seen once. The sequenced sample was PBMCs, mostly from graft donor cells, obtained 180 days after TCRalphabeta/CD19-depleted stem cell transplant. These receptors came from a female patient aged 2-10 years who had a stem cell transplant for congenital amegakaryocytic thrombocytopenia, so the T cells may come from the graft donor.

This clonotype appeared many times. The chain is built from TRBV29-1 and TRBJ1-1, with a weak D call TRBD1 (6 bases). This CDR3 is built from 11 residues. Germline values: CDR1 SQVTM, CDR2 ANQGSEA. V was pared by 8 bases and J by 4 bases, with 11 bases between. CDR3: CSYRDPTEAFF. CDR3 sequence (DNA): TGCAGCTACAGGGATCCCACTGAAGCTTTCTTT.

Many counts were recorded for this clonotype. The chain is built from TRBV29-1 and TRBJ2-7; D is ambiguous. CDR1 and CDR2 from the germline V gene are SQVTM and ANQGSEA. V was cut by 4 bases and J by 3 bases, with 13 bases left in between. The CDR3 is made up of 13 amino acids. In DNA form, the CDR3 reads TGCAGCGTTGCCGACGGAGATATCTACGAGCAGTACTTC. This codes for CSVADGDIYEQYF.

This clonotype was observed many times. The V call is TRBV12-3 or TRBV12-4, the J call TRBJ1-6; D is ambiguous. The length of the CDR3 is 16 residues. Trimming shortened V by 6 bases and J by 9 bases, and 21 bases separated the two germline ends. As DNA, the CDR3 is TGTGCCAGCAGATACGACCCCGGGCCCTGGAGTTCACCCCTCCACTTT. As protein: CASRYDPGPWSSPLHF.

This clonotype has ten or more counts. In DNA, the CDR3 is TGTGCCAGCAGGCGACTAGCGGGGGCTTACGAGCAGTACTTC. Translating it yields CASRRLAGAYEQYF. The chain is built from TRBV28 and TRBJ2-7, with 12 bases lining up with TRBD2. The CDR3 is 14 residues long. The V gene's germline CDR1 is MDHEN and CDR2 SYDVKM. Germline trimming cut 6 bases from V and 4 bases from J; bases unmatched to any gene: 4.

There are many counts of this clonotype. The chain uses TRBV5-1 and TRBJ2-1, with 9 nucleotides matching TRBD2. This CDR3 contains 16 residues. Per the germline V gene, CDR1 is SGHRS and CDR2 is YFSETQ. V gave up 3 bases and J gave up 4 bases; unmatched junction bases: 8. The CDR3 DNA sequence: TGCGCCAGCAGCTGGGGTAGCGGGAGCGTGTACAATGAGCAGTTCTTC. This gives the protein CASSWGSGSVYNEQFF.

The rearrangement uses TRBV7-9 and TRBJ2-1; 9 bases are shared with TRBD2. J lost 6 bases, V lost 1 base, and 4 bases had no gene match. The CDR3 runs to 15 residues. Germline loops: CDR1 SEHNR, CDR2 FQNEAQ (reference sequence). CDR3 sequence (DNA): TGTGCCAGCAGCTTAGGTGCGGGAGGGTTCAATGAGCAGTTCTTC. Amino acids: CASSLGAGGFNEQFF.

This clonotype was observed many times. The chain recombines TRBV12-3 or TRBV12-4 with TRBJ2-5, with 11 bases that match TRBD2. With V trimmed by 5 bases and J by 9 bases, 14 bases remained unmatched. The length of the CDR3 is 16 residues. The CDR3 coding sequence is TGTGCCAGCAGTCCTACCCCAACGACTAGCGGGGTGGCCCAGTACTTC. Translation gives CASSPTPTTSGVAQYF.

The chain links TRBV4-1 to TRBJ2-5; 10 nucleotides align to TRBD2. Trimming removed 2 bases from V and 1 base from J; junction bases left unmatched: 13. Germline CDR1 MGHRA, CDR2 YSYEKL. This CDR3 region has 19 residues. The CDR3 coding sequence is TGCGCCAGCAGCCAAACAGGGAAAAAGCGGGGGGGAGTCCAAGAGACCCAGTACTTC. It yields the protein CASSQTGKKRGGVQETQYF.

This clonotype was detected ten times or more. The DNA of the CDR3 is TGTGCCATCAGTGAGTCTGTGACTAGCGACCGAGATACGCAGTATTTT. Its translation: CAISESVTSDRDTQYF. The chain has TRBV10-3 and TRBJ2-3; 8 positions agree with TRBD2. In germline, CDR1 is ENHRY, CDR2 SYGVKD. J lost 5 bases, V lost 0 bases, and 7 bases had no gene match. The CDR3 is 16 residues long.

There are many counts of this clonotype. The chain couples TRBV18 to TRBJ2-5; TRBD2 matches at 8 bases. The CDR3 spans 14 residues. Unmatched junction bases numbered 3, after V lost 4 bases and J lost 2 bases. Germline-derived CDR1 and CDR2 are KGHSH and LQKENI. This CDR3 reads CASSRLAGQETQYF. The CDR3 DNA sequence: TGTGCCAGCTCACGATTAGCGGGACAAGAGACCCAGTACTTC. Filled out from reference TRBV18 and TRBJ2-5, the complete variable domain reads NAGVMQNPRHLVRRRGQEARLRCSPMKGHSHVYWYRQLPEEGLKFMVYLQKENIIDESGMPKERFSAEFPKEGPSILRIQQVVRGDSAAYFCASSRLAGQETQYFGPGTRLLVL.

This clonotype was counted ten times or more. The rearrangement uses TRBV5-1 and TRBJ1-5, with D maybe TRBD1 (6 bases). This CDR3 is 14 amino acids long. Germline CDR1 SGHRS, CDR2 YFSETQ. Trimming left V 3 bases short and J 6 bases short, with 13 bases between. For the CDR3, the DNA is TGCGCCAGCAGCTCCTCGGACAGCGGTCAGCCCCAGCATTTT. It codes for CASSSSDSGQPQHF.

The rearrangement joins TRBV3-1 to TRBJ2-1; TRBD2 agrees at 7 bases. This CDR3 contains 21 residues. CDR1 and CDR2 (germline): LGHDT, YNNKEL (reference sequence). V was pared by 1 base and J by 0 bases, with 18 bases of the junction left unmatched. The CDR3 DNA sequence: TGTGCCAGCAGCCAAGGGATGGGGGACTACCTTGGCCAGAGCTCCTACAATGAGCAGTTCTTC. Translated, it gives CASSQGMGDYLGQSSYNEQFF.

This clonotype has at least ten counts. The chain carries TRBV7-2 and TRBJ2-5; D is perhaps TRBD2 (7 bases). Per the germline V gene, CDR1 is SGHTA and CDR2 is FQGNSA. This CDR3 is built from 15 residues. V was clipped by 5 bases and J by 7 bases, with 20 bases between them. The CDR3: CASSPEGLGGGTQYF. CDR3 bases: TGTGCCAGCAGCCCAGAAGGACTAGGGGGAGGGACCCAGTACTTC. Using reference TRBV7-2 and TRBJ2-5 for the parts outside the CDR3, the full variable domain is GAGVSQSPSNKVTEKGKDVELRCDPISGHTALYWYRQSLGQGLEFLIYFQGNSAPDKSGLPSDRFSAERTGGSVSTLTIQRTQQEDSAVYLCASSPEGLGGGTQYFGPGTRLLVL.

The table lists this clonotype with many counts. The DNA of the CDR3 is TGTGCCAGCAGCGCTAGCGGGCATAGCACAGATACGCAGTATTTT. This codes for CASSASGHSTDTQYF. This sequence joins TRBV9 and TRBJ2-3, with 8 nucleotides matching TRBD2. V lost 3 bases and J lost 0; bases outside the gene matches: 3. CDR1 and CDR2 (germline): SGDLS, YYNGEE. This CDR3 spans 15 amino acids.

This clonotype was seen repeatedly, ten times or more. J is TRBJ2-7 and V is TRBV4-3; perhaps TRBD2 as D (5 bases). Germline V gene data show CDR1 as LGHNA and CDR2 as YSLEER. The CDR3 is made up of 16 amino acids. Trimming pared 0 bases from V and 2 bases from J, leaving 14 bases between. The CDR3 region has the DNA TGCGCCAGCAGCCAAGATCTCGTGACTATCCCCTACGAGCAGTACTTC. This encodes CASSQDLVTIPYEQYF.

The rearrangement joins TRBV7-9 to TRBJ2-1; D call uncertain. Germline V gene data show CDR1 as SEHNR and CDR2 as FQNEAQ (reference sequence). With 3 bases removed from V and 6 bases from J, the gap between germline ends came to 9 bases. The CDR3 length is 13 residues. CDR3 amino acids: CASSFSPFNEQFF. CDR3 coding DNA: TGTGCCAGCAGCTTTTCCCCTTTCAATGAGCAGTTCTTC.

In its sample, this clonotype was seen a few times. V usage is TRBV12-3 or TRBV12-4 and J usage is TRBJ1-2; D ambiguous. CDR3 length: 12 amino acids. V was pared by 6 bases and J by 3 bases, with 8 bases between. The CDR3 DNA is TGTGCCAGCAGGAGAGGTCACTATGGCTACACCTTC. It translates to CASRRGHYGYTF.

Ten or more counts support this clonotype. J is TRBJ1-2 and V is TRBV20-1, with D hard to call. Trimming removed 2 bases from V and 2 bases from J, with 21 bases in between. The V gene's germline CDR1 is DFQATT and CDR2 SNEGSKA (reference sequence). This CDR3 has 17 amino acids. CDR3 coding DNA: TGCAGTGCTAGAACGGGTCAGGTCGTATCGTGGAACTATGGCTACACCTTC. It translates to CSARTGQVVSWNYGYTF.

Of note for this clonotype: A much bigger clone sits one base away, suggesting this may be a read error. The chain couples TRBV20-1 to TRBJ2-1; maybe TRBD1 (6 bases). CDR1 and CDR2 from the germline V gene are DFQATT and SNEGSKA (reference sequence). This CDR3 is built from 13 residues. CDR3 in amino acids: CSARGAGGNGQFF. The CDR3 region has the DNA TGCAGTGCTAGGGGGGCAGGCGGTAATGGGCAGTTCTTC.